This TCR beta chain was captured by sequencing in a study of response to subunit inactivated influenza vaccine. TCRdb reprocessed the RT-PCR reads via MiXCR and lists one record per CDR3 protein. The profile shows about 500,000 distinct CDR3 sequences, approximately 7.2% of them singletons. CDR3 length: 14 residues. The ends lost 5 bases at V and 9 bases at J; junction bases unmatched: 12. The germline V gene encodes CDR1 MNHNS and CDR2 SASEGT. This clonotype has more than one count but fewer than ten. Its antigen is unidentified. Broader study findings: The authors put forward the suggestion that each seasonal influenza vaccination may bring in only a limited number of new T cells.

This clonotype originated in a man aged 45 to 75 who received an inactivated influenza vaccine. The sequencing here drew on PBMCs from blood, taken roughly 24 months after vaccination. The V gene is TRBV6-1, the J gene TRBJ2-7, with 8 positions matching TRBD2. In DNA, the CDR3 is TGTGCCAGCAGTACGATCAGGGGACTAGAGGGGCAGTACTTC. As protein: CASSTIRGLEGQYF.